This TCR beta chain was observed in a study of shared clonotypes between healthy human individuals. The assay ran at deep level. The table came from immunoSEQ multiplex PCR; TCRdb's copy has only in-frame clones and leaves some out. This table holds hundreds of thousands of clones, 92% found once. Positive CCR7 selection of CD45RO-negative cells yielded the naive CD8 cells, and terminally differentiated effector memory CD45RA+ cells were excluded. The receptor's source is a man aged 25 to 40 in good health. The sequencing sample was made of naive CD8+ T cells sorted from blood.

CDR3 sequence (DNA): TGCGCCAGCAGCCAAGGGAACTACGAGCAGTACTTC. It codes for CASSQGNYEQYF. The chain carries TRBV4-1 and TRBJ2-7; D gene uncertain. Germline V lookup: CDR1 MGHRA, CDR2 YSYEKL. Trimming stripped 1 base from V and 3 bases from J, with 4 bases between. This CDR3 has 12 amino acids.